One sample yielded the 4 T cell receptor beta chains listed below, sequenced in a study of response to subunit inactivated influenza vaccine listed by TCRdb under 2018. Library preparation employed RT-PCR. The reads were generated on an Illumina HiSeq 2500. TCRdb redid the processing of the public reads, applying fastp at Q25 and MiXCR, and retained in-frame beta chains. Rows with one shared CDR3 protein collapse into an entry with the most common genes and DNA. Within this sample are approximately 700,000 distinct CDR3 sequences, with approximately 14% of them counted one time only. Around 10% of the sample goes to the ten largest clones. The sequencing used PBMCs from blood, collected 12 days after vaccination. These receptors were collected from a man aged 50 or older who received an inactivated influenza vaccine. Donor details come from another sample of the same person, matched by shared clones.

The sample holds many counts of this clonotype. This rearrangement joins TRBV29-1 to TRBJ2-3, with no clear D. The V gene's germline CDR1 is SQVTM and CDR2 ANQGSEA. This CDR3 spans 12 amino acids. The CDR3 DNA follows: TGCGCGTATGATTGGGGATCAGATACGCAGTATTTT. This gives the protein CAYDWGSDTQYF.

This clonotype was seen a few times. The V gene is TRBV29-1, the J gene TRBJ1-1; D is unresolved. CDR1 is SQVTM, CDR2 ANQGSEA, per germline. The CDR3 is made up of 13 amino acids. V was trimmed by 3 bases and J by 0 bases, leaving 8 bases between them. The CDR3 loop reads CSVDVFLNTEAFF. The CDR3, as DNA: TGCAGCGTTGACGTATTTTTGAACACTGAAGCTTTCTTT.

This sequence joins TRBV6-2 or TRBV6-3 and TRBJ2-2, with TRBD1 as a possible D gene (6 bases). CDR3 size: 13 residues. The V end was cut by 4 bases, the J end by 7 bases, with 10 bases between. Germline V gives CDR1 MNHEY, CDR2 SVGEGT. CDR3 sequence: CASSLSRGGELFF. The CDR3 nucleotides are TGTGCCAGCAGTTTATCCAGGGGCGGGGAGCTGTTTTTT.

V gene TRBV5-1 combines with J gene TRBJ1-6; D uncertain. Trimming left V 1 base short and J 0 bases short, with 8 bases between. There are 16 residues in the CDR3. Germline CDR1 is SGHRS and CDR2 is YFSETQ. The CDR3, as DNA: TGCGCCAGCAGCTTGCAAGAGAGCTCCTATAATTCACCCCTCCACTTT. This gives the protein CASSLQESSYNSPLHF.